This T cell receptor delta chain was sequenced in a study of gamma-delta T cells after stem cell transplantation. TCRdb re-called the RT-PCR reads through CATT. The table includes more than 15,000 delta-chain clones, almost 9.5% detected once. There are 19 residues in the CDR3. V gave up 0 bases and J gave up 0 bases, with 14 bases separating them. The germline gives CDR1 GEAIGNYY, CDR2 EKD. This clone was seen a few times. The protein in TCRdb stems from a much larger clone and differs at residue 10 from this DNA's translation, likely a read error; here the protein is translated from the DNA. J is TRDJ3 and V is TRDV2, with D unclear. This receptor was identified in a human donor. It is not recorded whose cells these are; they may come from a transplant donor. The sequenced sample consisted of gamma-delta T cells. CDR3 nucleotide sequence: TGTGCCTGTGACACCGTCGAGGAATCCATCTCCTGGGACACCCGACAGATGTTTTTC. This encodes CACDTVEESISWDTRQMFF.